These T cell receptor beta chains were read from a single sample in a study of OX40 agonist ivuxolimab in advanced cancers. Profiling relied on immunoSEQ multiplex PCR, and the TCRdb table lists in-frame clones only, not all of them. This sample has 60,000 or so clones; 65% to 90% occur once, and the top ten carry about 0.8%. Here the sequenced sample was CD4+ or CD8+ T cells sorted from blood, taken in a trial of the OX40 agonist ivuxolimab. Source of these receptors: an adult with an advanced solid tumor such as melanoma, head and neck, liver or kidney cancer. The CDR3 runs from the conserved cysteine through the conserved F or W. D genes are given only for firm matches. Only some rows state a clone size, as once, few, many or a class for expanded clones.

clone_size: .; v_call: TRBV21-1; j_call: TRBJ2-7; d_call: .; cdr3_nt: TGTGCCAGCAGCAAAGTGTCCATCAACCACGAGCAGTACTTC; cdr3_aa: CASSKVSINHEQYF
clone_size: .; v_call: TRBV4-2; j_call: TRBJ1-2; d_call: .; cdr3_nt: TGTGCCAGCAGCCAAGATCGACCGGGGACAAGCGACTATGGCTACACCTTC; cdr3_aa: CASSQDRPGTSDYGYTF
clone_size: .; v_call: TRBV5-5; j_call: TRBJ1-3; d_call: .; cdr3_nt: TGTGCCAGCAGCTTAGGACAGACCTACTCTGGAAACACCATATATTTT; cdr3_aa: CASSLGQTYSGNTIYF
clone_size: .; v_call: TRBV15; j_call: TRBJ2-5; d_call: .; cdr3_nt: TGTGCCACCAGCAGAGCGTTTTTGCGGTCGCCGGAGACCCAGTACTTC; cdr3_aa: CATSRAFLRSPETQYF
clone_size: .; v_call: TRBV7-2; j_call: TRBJ1-1; d_call: .; cdr3_nt: TGTGCCAGCAGCTTAGTACAGGGTGAAGCTTTCTTT; cdr3_aa: CASSLVQGEAFF
clone_size: .; v_call: TRBV11-2; j_call: TRBJ2-5; d_call: .; cdr3_nt: TGTGCCAGCAGCTTAGCCCCGGGAAACAGAGAGACCCAGTACTTC; cdr3_aa: CASSLAPGNRETQYF
clone_size: .; v_call: TRBV2; j_call: TRBJ2-2; d_call: TRBD1; cdr3_nt: TGTGCCAGCAGTCTAGACAGGGGAGCAGGCACCGGGGAGCTGTTTTTT; cdr3_aa: CASSLDRGAGTGELFF
clone_size: .; v_call: TRBV5-1; j_call: TRBJ2-3; d_call: .; cdr3_nt: TGCGCCAGCAGCCTGGCGTGGGGAGCCACAGATACGCAGTATTTT; cdr3_aa: CASSLAWGATDTQYF
clone_size: .; v_call: TRBV29-1; j_call: TRBJ2-1; d_call: TRBD2; cdr3_nt: TGCAGCGTTCGGGGGGGTAATAACAATGAGCAGTTCTTC; cdr3_aa: CSVRGGNNNEQFF
clone_size: .; v_call: TRBV5-1; j_call: TRBJ1-1; d_call: .; cdr3_nt: TGCGCCAGCAGCCGGGACCCCAGTTGGACTGAAGCTTTCTTT; cdr3_aa: CASSRDPSWTEAFF
clone_size: .; v_call: TRBV25-1; j_call: TRBJ1-1; d_call: .; cdr3_nt: TGTGCCAGCAGTGATGGGGTGACTGAAGCTTTCTTT; cdr3_aa: CASSDGVTEAFF
clone_size: .; v_call: TRBV4-1; j_call: TRBJ1-5; d_call: .; cdr3_nt: TGCGCCAGCAGCCAAGGCCAGGCACCTCACATGGCCCAGCATTTT; cdr3_aa: CASSQGQAPHMAQHF
clone_size: once; v_call: TRBV27; j_call: TRBJ2-3; d_call: .; cdr3_nt: TGTGCCAGCAGTCGCCGGGACTTAGCACCCGGTACGCAGTATTTT; cdr3_aa: CASSRRDLAPGTQYF
clone_size: few; v_call: TRBV5-1; j_call: TRBJ2-2; d_call: TRBD2; cdr3_nt: TGCGCCAGCGGCCGAGGCACTAGCGGGAGCACCGGGGAGCTGTTTTTT; cdr3_aa: CASGRGTSGSTGELFF
clone_size: .; v_call: TRBV4-1; j_call: TRBJ2-1; d_call: TRBD2; cdr3_nt: TGCGCCAGCAGCCCCGACCGACTAGCGCCTTCCTACAATGAGCAGTTCTTC; cdr3_aa: CASSPDRLAPSYNEQFF
clone_size: .; v_call: TRBV5-1; j_call: TRBJ2-1; d_call: TRBD2; cdr3_nt: TGCGCCAGCAGCTCCACTGGACTAGCGGGGGGTTATAATGAGCAGTTCTTC; cdr3_aa: CASSSTGLAGGYNEQFF
clone_size: .; v_call: TRBV6-5; j_call: TRBJ2-7; d_call: .; cdr3_nt: TGTGCCAGCAGTCACCGCGGGGACTCTTACGAGCAGTACTTC; cdr3_aa: CASSHRGDSYEQYF
clone_size: few; v_call: TRBV2; j_call: TRBJ1-2; d_call: .; cdr3_nt: TGTGCCAGCAGTGAGCGGCAGCGCTACACCTTC; cdr3_aa: CASSERQRYTF
clone_size: .; v_call: TRBV11-2; j_call: TRBJ1-1; d_call: .; cdr3_nt: TGTGCCAGCGGCCTGGACAGCCACACTGAAGCTTTCTTT; cdr3_aa: CASGLDSHTEAFF
clone_size: .; v_call: TRBV7-2; j_call: TRBJ1-1; d_call: .; cdr3_nt: TGTGCCAGCAGCTTAAACAGAGGCACTGAAGCTTTCTTT; cdr3_aa: CASSLNRGTEAFF
clone_size: .; v_call: TRBV7-3; j_call: TRBJ2-1; d_call: .; cdr3_nt: TGTGCCAGCAGCGCAGGAGCCGGTAGTCACAATGAGCAGTTCTTC; cdr3_aa: CASSAGAGSHNEQFF
clone_size: .; v_call: TRBV5-1; j_call: TRBJ1-4; d_call: .; cdr3_nt: TGCGCCAGCAGCTTGAATGGGCAGGGAGGGGAAAAACTGTTTTTT; cdr3_aa: CASSLNGQGGEKLFF